A selection of T cell receptor beta chains follows, all from one sample in a study of OX40 agonist ivuxolimab in advanced cancers. TCRdb keeps only in-frame clones here, not all; method: immunoSEQ multiplex PCR. Of about 13,000 clones listed, around 69% are singletons. The starting material was CD4+ or CD8+ T cells sorted from blood, obtained in a trial of the OX40 agonist ivuxolimab. The source of these receptors is an adult with an advanced solid tumor such as melanoma, head and neck, liver or kidney cancer. Each CDR3 is given with its conserved first and last residue. D genes are given only for firm matches. A row's size may be missing; if present it is once, few, many or a size class.

len	d_gene	v_gene	j_gene	abundance	CDR3aa	CDR3nt
15	TRBD2	TRBV4-1	TRBJ2-1	NA	CASMVEPSGLGEQFF	TGCGCCAGCATGGTGGAGCCTAGCGGCCTCGGGGAGCAGTTCTTC
16	TRBD2	TRBV6-1	TRBJ2-2	few	CASSELAGDRTGELFF	TGTGCCAGCAGTGAATTGGCGGGAGATCGGACCGGGGAGCTGTTTTTT
15	TRBD2	TRBV6-4	TRBJ2-3	medium-sized	CASSEGTSGTDTQYF	TGTGCCAGCAGTGAGGGGACTAGCGGGACAGATACGCAGTATTTT
15	TRBD1	TRBV27	TRBJ1-1	NA	CASRQTGLETTEAFF	TGTGCCAGCAGACAGACAGGGTTAGAAACCACTGAAGCTTTCTTT
17	TRBD1	TRBV27	TRBJ2-3	few	CASSLGWDRDYTDTQYF	TGTGCCAGCAGTTTAGGTTGGGACAGGGATTACACAGATACGCAGTATTTT
12	NA	TRBV27	TRBJ1-6	few	CASSPRNSPLHF	TGTGCCAGCTCCCCCCGGAATTCACCCCTCCACTTT
15	NA	TRBV5-6	TRBJ1-1	NA	CASSLDWSLNTEAFF	TGTGCCAGCAGCTTGGATTGGAGTCTGAACACTGAAGCTTTCTTT
16	NA	TRBV6-6	TRBJ1-3	NA	CASSYIEEGDRNTIYF	TGTGCCAGCAGTTATATCGAGGAGGGAGATCGGAACACCATATATTTT
12	NA	TRBV4-1	TRBJ2-1	NA	CASSQDEVGQFF	TGCGCCAGCAGCCAAGATGAGGTGGGCCAGTTCTTC
16	NA	TRBV28	TRBJ1-2	NA	CASSPSPADPHYGYTF	TGTGCCAGCAGTCCCTCGCCGGCGGACCCACATTATGGCTACACCTTC
16	TRBD1	TRBV6-1	TRBJ2-7	medium-sized	CASSEAGWDRVREQYF	TGTGCCAGCAGTGAAGCCGGCTGGGACAGGGTGCGGGAGCAGTACTTC
16	TRBD1	TRBV19	TRBJ1-3	NA	CASTRTGGASGNTIYF	TGTGCCAGTACCCGGACAGGGGGCGCGTCCGGAAACACCATATATTTT
15	NA	TRBV5-1	TRBJ2-7	NA	CASSPVSALAYEQYF	TGCGCCAGCAGCCCGGTTTCGGCGCTAGCCTACGAGCAGTACTTC
14	TRBD2	TRBV28	TRBJ2-1	NA	CASSQDQSGSGQFF	TGTGCCAGCAGTCAAGACCAAAGCGGGAGCGGCCAGTTCTTC
13	NA	TRBV6-6	TRBJ2-7	NA	CASSYVRWGEQYF	TGTGCCAGCAGTTACGTTAGGTGGGGCGAGCAGTACTTC
15	NA	TRBV1	TRBJ2-7	NA	CTSSQGSRLIHEQYF	TGCACCAGCAGCCAAGGTTCCAGGCTTATCCACGAGCAGTACTTC
14	NA	TRBV10-3	TRBJ1-2	NA	CAISWQWFLYGYTF	TGTGCCATCAGTTGGCAGTGGTTCCTCTATGGCTACACCTTC
16	NA	TRBV4-1	TRBJ1-1	NA	CASSQGQQGPNTEAFF	TGCGCCAGCAGCCAAGGGCAACAGGGACCGAACACTGAAGCTTTCTTT
16	TRBD2	TRBV4-2	TRBJ2-3	few	CASSQDKAGGPDTQYF	TGTGCCAGCAGCCAAGATAAAGCGGGAGGCCCAGATACGCAGTATTTT
14	NA	TRBV19	TRBJ2-1	NA	CASSTLVSYNEQFF	TGTGCCAGTAGTACCCTCGTATCCTACAATGAGCAGTTCTTC
18	TRBD2	TRBV28	TRBJ2-7	NA	CASSMTLAGGFTTYEQYF	TGTGCCAGCAGCATGACTCTAGCGGGAGGCTTTACTACCTACGAGCAGTACTTC
15	NA	TRBV7-9	TRBJ1-5	NA	CASSLSGSSNQPQHF	TGTGCCAGCAGCTTATCAGGGTCGAGCAATCAGCCCCAGCATTTT
13	NA	TRBV5-6	TRBJ1-5	NA	CASSLGAGQPQHF	TGTGCCAGCAGCTTGGGGGCGGGTCAGCCCCAGCATTTT
14	NA	TRBV19	TRBJ1-5	NA	CASSVGGGGQPQHF	TGTGCCAGTAGTGTCGGTGGGGGCGGTCAGCCCCAGCATTTT
11	NA	TRBV30	TRBJ2-7	NA	CAWSDSYEQYF	TGTGCCTGGAGTGATTCCTACGAGCAGTACTTC
14	NA	TRBV2	TRBJ1-1	NA	CASKTGHVNTEAFF	TGTGCCAGCAAAACGGGACACGTGAACACTGAAGCTTTCTTT
13	NA	TRBV27	TRBJ1-1	NA	CASSQFIGTEAFF	TGTGCCAGCAGCCAGTTCATAGGGACCGAAGCTTTCTTT
16	NA	TRBV21-1	TRBJ1-5	NA	CASSREDRHSNQPQHF	TGTGCCAGCAGCCGTGAGGACAGGCATAGCAATCAGCCCCAGCATTTT
17	TRBD1	TRBV5-6	TRBJ2-3	NA	CASSFLTGPDLTDTQYF	TGTGCCAGCAGCTTCCTGACAGGGCCAGATCTCACAGATACGCAGTATTTT
12	TRBD1	TRBV29-1	TRBJ2-7	NA	CSVAGQGFEQYF	TGCAGCGTTGCCGGACAGGGGTTCGAGCAGTACTTC
14	NA	TRBV27	TRBJ2-1	few	CASSRGYSPNEQFF	TGTGCCAGCAGCCGGGGCTATTCCCCCAATGAGCAGTTCTTC
13	NA	TRBV6-1	TRBJ2-5	NA	CASSPRQTETQYF	TGTGCCAGCAGTCCCAGACAGACAGAGACCCAGTACTTC
16	NA	TRBV7-6	TRBJ2-1	NA	CASSPTLGSSYNEQFF	TGTGCCAGCAGCCCGACCCTAGGGAGCTCCTACAATGAGCAGTTCTTC
15	NA	TRBV6-5	TRBJ1-1	few	CASRLSGERLTEAFF	TGTGCCAGCAGGCTCTCAGGGGAGAGGCTCACTGAAGCTTTCTTT
16	TRBD2	TRBV5-1	TRBJ2-1	NA	CASSTGLAGTFDEQFF	TGCGCCAGCAGCACTGGACTAGCGGGGACATTTGATGAGCAGTTCTTC
14	NA	TRBV5-4	TRBJ2-7	once	CASSLGRSPYEQYF	TGTGCCAGCAGCTTGGGCAGGAGTCCCTACGAGCAGTACTTC
17	NA	TRBV27	TRBJ2-1	NA	CASSLAGWAGYHNEQFF	TGTGCCAGCAGTTTAGCGGGCTGGGCGGGATACCACAATGAGCAGTTCTTC
12	NA	TRBV6-5	TRBJ1-1	NA	CASSPGYTEAFF	TGTGCCAGCAGTCCGGGATACACTGAAGCTTTCTTT
13	NA	TRBV13	TRBJ2-5	NA	CASSLGPGGTQYF	TGTGCCAGCAGCTTAGGCCCTGGGGGGACCCAGTACTTC
16	TRBD1	TRBV7-6	TRBJ2-2	NA	CANEKPGTGNTGELFF	TGTGCCAACGAAAAGCCTGGGACAGGGAACACCGGGGAGCTGTTTTTT
15	NA	TRBV19	TRBJ1-5	NA	CASSTVGSSNQPQHF	TGTGCCAGTAGTACCGTGGGGTCGAGCAATCAGCCCCAGCATTTT
13	NA	TRBV2	TRBJ2-1	few	CASSGENYNEQFF	TGTGCCAGCAGTGGGGAGAATTACAATGAGCAGTTCTTC
11	NA	TRBV2	TRBJ1-1	NA	CASKVTLEAFF	TGTGCCAGCAAGGTAACCCTTGAAGCTTTCTTT
13	NA	TRBV5-6	TRBJ2-1	few	CASSLDSPNEQFF	TGTGCCAGCAGCTTGGATAGCCCGAATGAGCAGTTCTTC
16	TRBD1	TRBV11-2	TRBJ2-7	NA	CASSLSPDRGAYEQYF	TGTGCCAGCAGCTTATCCCCGGACAGGGGGGCATACGAGCAGTACTTC
13	TRBD1	TRBV19	TRBJ1-1	once	CASSIRQDRKAFF	TGTGCCAGTAGTATCCGTCAGGACAGGAAAGCTTTCTTT
14	TRBD1	TRBV4-2	TRBJ2-7	NA	CASRQGTGRYEQYF	TGTGCCAGCAGGCAAGGGACAGGGAGGTACGAGCAGTACTTC
16	TRBD2	TRBV27	TRBJ2-1	few	CASSLSSGSAYNEQFF	TGTGCCAGCAGTTTATCTAGCGGGAGCGCCTACAATGAGCAGTTCTTC